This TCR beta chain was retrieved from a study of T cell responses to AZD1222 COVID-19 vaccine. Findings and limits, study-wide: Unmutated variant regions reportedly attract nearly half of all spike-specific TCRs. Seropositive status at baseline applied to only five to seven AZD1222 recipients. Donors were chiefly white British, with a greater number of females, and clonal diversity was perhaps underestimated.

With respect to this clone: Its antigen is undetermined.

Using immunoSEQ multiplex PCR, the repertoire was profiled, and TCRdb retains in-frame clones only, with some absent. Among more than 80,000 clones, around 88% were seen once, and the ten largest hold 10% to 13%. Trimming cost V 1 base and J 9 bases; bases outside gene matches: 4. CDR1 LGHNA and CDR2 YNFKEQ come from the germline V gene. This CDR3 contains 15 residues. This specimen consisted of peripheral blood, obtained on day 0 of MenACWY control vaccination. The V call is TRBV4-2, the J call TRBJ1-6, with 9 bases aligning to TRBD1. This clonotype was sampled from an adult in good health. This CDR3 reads CASSQVDRGSSPLHF. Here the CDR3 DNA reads TGTGCCAGCAGCCAAGTTGACAGGGGGAGTTCACCCCTCCACTTT.